A selection of T cell receptor beta chains follows, all from one sample in a study of blood T cell repertoires in COVID-19. TCRdb's table, derived via immunoSEQ multiplex PCR, lists solely in-frame clones and lacks some. The sample gives about 280,000 clones, roughly 86% of which show up once; more than 7.5% is in the top ten. Sequenced input: peripheral blood. The receptors originated from a young man with active or convalescent COVID-19. Each CDR3 is given with its conserved first and last residue. Each record gives: V gene, clone size, J gene, D gene, CDR3 protein, CDR3 DNA. A D gene is named only where the DNA matches it firmly. Where a row states a size, it is once, few, many or the class of an expanded clone; other rows omit it.

v_gene: TRBV13
abundance: .
j_gene: TRBJ1-2
d_gene: TRBD1
CDR3aa: CASSSTGGLYGYTF
CDR3nt: TGTGCCAGCAGTTCAACAGGGGGGCTATATGGCTACACCTTC

v_gene: TRBV9
abundance: .
j_gene: TRBJ2-7
d_gene: TRBD2
CDR3aa: CASSPETSGGNEQYF
CDR3nt: TGTGCCAGCAGCCCGGAGACTAGCGGGGGTAACGAGCAGTACTTC

v_gene: TRBV7-3
abundance: .
j_gene: TRBJ2-2
d_gene: TRBD1
CDR3aa: CASSGNPGQGPGELFF
CDR3nt: TGTGCCAGCAGCGGCAACCCCGGACAGGGTCCCGGGGAGCTGTTTTTT

v_gene: TRBV2
abundance: .
j_gene: TRBJ1-5
d_gene: .
CDR3aa: CASSSDNSNQPQHF
CDR3nt: TGTGCCAGCAGTTCCGACAATAGCAATCAGCCCCAGCATTTT

v_gene: TRBV19
abundance: .
j_gene: TRBJ1-1
d_gene: TRBD1
CDR3aa: CASSLRQGLYTEAFF
CDR3nt: TGTGCCAGTAGTCTCCGACAGGGCTTATACACTGAAGCTTTCTTT

v_gene: TRBV6-4
abundance: .
j_gene: TRBJ2-6
d_gene: .
CDR3aa: CASSDSTAGANVLTF
CDR3nt: TGTGCCAGCAGTGACTCCACAGCTGGGGCCAACGTCCTGACTTTC

v_gene: TRBV6-6
abundance: .
j_gene: TRBJ1-5
d_gene: .
CDR3aa: CASTLGRSNQPQHF
CDR3nt: TGTGCCAGCACCCTGGGGCGGAGCAATCAGCCCCAGCATTTT

v_gene: TRBV12-3/TRBV12-4
abundance: .
j_gene: TRBJ1-1
d_gene: TRBD1
CDR3aa: CASSGDRVWAFF
CDR3nt: TGTGCCAGCAGTGGTGACAGGGTGTGGGCTTTCTTT

v_gene: TRBV10-3
abundance: .
j_gene: TRBJ2-7
d_gene: .
CDR3aa: CATNRDLTYEQYF
CDR3nt: TGTGCCACAAACCGGGACTTAACGTACGAGCAGTACTTC

v_gene: TRBV19
abundance: .
j_gene: TRBJ1-2
d_gene: TRBD1
CDR3aa: CASTAGQNYGYTF
CDR3nt: TGTGCCAGTACCGCGGGACAGAACTATGGCTACACCTTC

v_gene: TRBV9
abundance: .
j_gene: TRBJ2-1
d_gene: .
CDR3aa: CASSVGRAGTNEQFF
CDR3nt: TGTGCCAGCAGCGTAGGTCGAGCGGGTACTAATGAGCAGTTCTTC

v_gene: TRBV7-6
abundance: .
j_gene: TRBJ2-3
d_gene: .
CDR3aa: CASSLSPGPADTQYF
CDR3nt: TGTGCCAGCAGCTTATCTCCAGGGCCGGCAGATACGCAGTATTTT

v_gene: TRBV6-5
abundance: .
j_gene: TRBJ2-6
d_gene: TRBD2
CDR3aa: CASSYRGGQKANVLTF
CDR3nt: TGTGCCAGCAGTTACCGGGGGGGGCAAAAGGCCAACGTCCTGACTTTC

v_gene: TRBV14
abundance: .
j_gene: TRBJ1-5
d_gene: TRBD1
CDR3aa: CASSHTGEAQHF
CDR3nt: TGTGCCAGCAGCCATACAGGGGAAGCACAGCATTTT

v_gene: TRBV28
abundance: .
j_gene: TRBJ1-5
d_gene: TRBD1
CDR3aa: CASSPDRGESNQPQHF
CDR3nt: TGTGCCAGCAGCCCCGACAGGGGGGAAAGCAATCAGCCCCAGCATTTT

v_gene: TRBV29-1
abundance: .
j_gene: TRBJ1-2
d_gene: .
CDR3aa: CSVVTGNEGYTF
CDR3nt: TGCAGCGTTGTTACGGGGAATGAGGGCTACACCTTC

v_gene: TRBV7-9
abundance: few
j_gene: TRBJ1-4
d_gene: TRBD1
CDR3aa: CASSFSGGEPEKLFF
CDR3nt: TGTGCCAGCAGCTTTTCAGGGGGCGAACCCGAAAAACTGTTTTTT

v_gene: TRBV10-1
abundance: .
j_gene: TRBJ2-1
d_gene: .
CDR3aa: CASSEGPSIVTEQFF
CDR3nt: TGCGCCAGCAGTGAGGGGCCATCTATAGTCACTGAGCAGTTCTTC

v_gene: TRBV3-1/TRBV3-2
abundance: .
j_gene: TRBJ2-5
d_gene: .
CDR3aa: CASSQDQRPGEETQYF
CDR3nt: TGTGCCAGCAGCCAAGATCAAAGGCCAGGGGAAGAGACCCAGTACTTC

v_gene: TRBV5-1
abundance: .
j_gene: TRBJ2-3
d_gene: TRBD2
CDR3aa: CASSPGSGGATTDTQYF
CDR3nt: TGCGCCAGCAGCCCAGGGAGCGGGGGGGCCACCACAGATACGCAGTATTTT

v_gene: TRBV7-9
abundance: .
j_gene: TRBJ2-5
d_gene: .
CDR3aa: CASSLVAGWETQYF
CDR3nt: TGTGCCAGCAGCTTAGTTGCAGGTTGGGAGACCCAGTACTTC

v_gene: TRBV2
abundance: few
j_gene: TRBJ1-2
d_gene: TRBD1
CDR3aa: CASMGGQGNYGYTF
CDR3nt: TGTGCCAGCATGGGGGGACAGGGGAACTATGGCTACACCTTC

v_gene: TRBV4-3
abundance: once
j_gene: TRBJ1-1
d_gene: .
CDR3aa: CASSQVAVTEAFF
CDR3nt: TGCGCCAGCAGCCAAGTGGCTGTCACTGAAGCTTTCTTT

v_gene: TRBV4-3
abundance: .
j_gene: TRBJ2-3
d_gene: TRBD2
CDR3aa: CASSHSGGAGTDTQYF
CDR3nt: TGCGCCAGCAGCCATTCCGGGGGGGCAGGCACAGATACGCAGTATTTT

v_gene: TRBV4-1
abundance: once
j_gene: TRBJ1-4
d_gene: TRBD1
CDR3aa: CASSQGQGKEKLFF
CDR3nt: TGCGCCAGCAGCCAAGGACAGGGAAAAGAAAAACTGTTTTTT